This T cell receptor beta chain came from a study of T cells in Graves' hyperthyroidism and ophthalmopathy. Study at large: At the time of initial diagnosis and before any treatment, peripheral blood was collected. Study-wide results and limits: Within blood appeared most thyroid clonotypes that had expanded above 0.001.

For this clonotype: Its target is unknown.

Among the patients, aged 18 to 65, hyperthyroidism was newly diagnosed and had lasted under 2 months. Uncontrolled infection, other autoimmune disease, pregnancy or lactation excluded patients. Trimming took 7 bases from V and 1 from J, leaving 11 bases between them. This CDR3 is 15 amino acids long. Germline V gives CDR1 MDHEN, CDR2 SYDVKM. RNA transcripts yielded amplified TCR beta CDR3 regions. First-round RT-PCR targeting the TCR CDR3 was performed with the HTBI primer set. TCRdb reanalysed the multiplex PCR reads using MiXCR and keeps one entry per CDR3 protein. The sample lists over 500,000 distinct CDR3 sequences; approximately 14% were seen once.

Material: blood. The sequence was obtained from a woman aged 40 to 50 with Graves' hyperthyroidism. V is TRBV28 and J is TRBJ2-6; the D gene is possibly TRBD1 (6 bases). The CDR3, as DNA: TGTGCCAGCAATCCGCAGGGGTCTGGGGCCAACGTCCTGACTTTC. Translated: CASNPQGSGANVLTF.